Listed here is a single T cell receptor (beta chain). The data originate from a study of blood T cell repertoires in COVID-19. About the research overall: The analysed material was cDNA or gDNA that came from T cells, B-cell-depleted T cells, or PBMCs.

Germline CDR1 is SGHRS and CDR2 is YFSETQ. The V and J ends lost 4 bases and 7 bases, in that order; junction bases with no gene match: 5. CDR3 length: 13 amino acids. The table came from immunoSEQ multiplex PCR; TCRdb's copy has only in-frame clones and leaves some out. This repertoire shows 100,000 to 150,000 clones, 70% to 80% found once; its top ten account for around 25%. This clonotype was sampled from a human donor in a cohort sampled during active COVID-19. The V gene is TRBV5-1, the J gene TRBJ1-2; TRBD1 agrees at 9 bases. Source material: peripheral blood. CDR3 coding DNA: TGCGCCAGCAGCGCGCGACAGGGGGTTGGCTACACCTTC. Translation gives CASSARQGVGYTF.